This is a list of T cell receptor beta chains from one sample in a study of T cells in Graves' hyperthyroidism and ophthalmopathy. TCRdb processed the multiplex PCR reads anew with MiXCR; each CDR3 protein has one entry. The sample includes some 510,000 distinct CDR3 sequences, 35% to 55% of them seen just once. Source material: peripheral blood or thyroid tissue (not recorded which). These receptors all come from a woman under 30 with Graves' hyperthyroidism. Each CDR3 is given with its conserved first and last residue.

j_call: TRBJ2-5; v_call: TRBV29-1; cdr3_aa: CSVEGVRWIAGVVSGETQYF
j_call: TRBJ1-6; v_call: TRBV2; cdr3_aa: CASSYLNDNSPLHF
j_call: TRBJ2-6; v_call: TRBV15; cdr3_aa: CATGQKNTGANVLTF
j_call: TRBJ1-1; v_call: TRBV2; cdr3_aa: CASSFYSPVEAFF
j_call: TRBJ1-1; v_call: TRBV7-2; cdr3_aa: CASRPRVGNTEAFF
j_call: TRBJ2-7; v_call: TRBV5-1; cdr3_aa: CASSLVQGLSYEQYF
j_call: TRBJ1-2; v_call: TRBV12-3/TRBV12-4; cdr3_aa: CASSLYGTAAGYTF
j_call: TRBJ2-2; v_call: TRBV29-1; cdr3_aa: CSVTRTGDGGELFF
j_call: TRBJ1-2; v_call: TRBV20-1; cdr3_aa: CSAQGGMNYGYTF
j_call: TRBJ1-2; v_call: TRBV24-1; cdr3_aa: CATSDERGYGYTF
j_call: TRBJ2-5; v_call: TRBV2; cdr3_aa: CAWIYSGSEGETQYF
j_call: TRBJ1-4; v_call: TRBV25-1; cdr3_aa: CARWGATNEKLFF
j_call: TRBJ2-5; v_call: TRBV2; cdr3_aa: CASSPALLAGQETQYF
j_call: TRBJ1-5; v_call: TRBV29-1; cdr3_aa: CSVGFSNQPQHF
j_call: TRBJ2-5; v_call: TRBV29-1; cdr3_aa: CSVEGDQETQYF